The subject of this entry is one T cell receptor beta chain. This sample was included in a study of regulatory T cells in long-lasting Graves disease. iRepertoire HTBI primers and Arm-PCR of CDR3 regions built TCR beta libraries. MiXCR, applied by TCRdb to the multiplex PCR reads, yields one record per CDR3 protein. This table holds 450,000 to 600,000 distinct CDR3 sequences, about 13% found once. The V and J ends lost 0 bases and 4 bases respectively, with 11 bases between them. The CDR3 totals 14 residues. Germline V gene sequence: CDR1 DFQATT, CDR2 SNEGSKA (reference sequence). As for time point: newly diagnosed GD, antithyroid drugs for less than 3 months. After RNA was extracted from PBMCs, the TCR library was made from it. These records were also assigned to another study, of T cells in Graves' hyperthyroidism and ophthalmopathy. As reported in that work: Blood samples included most of the expanded thyroid clonotypes exceeding 0.001.

This chain links TRBV20-1 with TRBJ2-3, with D maybe TRBD2 (6 bases). The receptor's source is a man younger than 45 with Graves disease. The specimen comprised peripheral blood mononuclear cells (PBMCs), sampled at new diagnosis, from a patient treated with antithyroid drugs. The chain's CDR3 is CSAREAGLPDTQYF. In DNA, the CDR3 is TGCAGTGCTAGAGAGGCGGGATTGCCAGATACGCAGTATTTT.